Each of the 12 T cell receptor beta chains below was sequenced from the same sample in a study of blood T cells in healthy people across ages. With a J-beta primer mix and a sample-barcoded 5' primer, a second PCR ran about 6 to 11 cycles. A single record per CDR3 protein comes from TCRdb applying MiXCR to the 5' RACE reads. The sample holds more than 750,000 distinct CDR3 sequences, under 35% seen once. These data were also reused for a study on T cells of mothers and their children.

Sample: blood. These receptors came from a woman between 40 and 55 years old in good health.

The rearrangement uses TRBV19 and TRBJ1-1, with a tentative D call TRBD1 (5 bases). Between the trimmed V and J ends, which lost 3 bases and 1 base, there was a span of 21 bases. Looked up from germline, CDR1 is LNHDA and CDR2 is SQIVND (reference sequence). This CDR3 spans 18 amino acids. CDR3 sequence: CASSILSGQRLGNTEAFF. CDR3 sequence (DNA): TGTGCCAGTAGTATCCTGTCGGGGCAGCGCCTTGGGAACACTGAAGCTTTCTTT.

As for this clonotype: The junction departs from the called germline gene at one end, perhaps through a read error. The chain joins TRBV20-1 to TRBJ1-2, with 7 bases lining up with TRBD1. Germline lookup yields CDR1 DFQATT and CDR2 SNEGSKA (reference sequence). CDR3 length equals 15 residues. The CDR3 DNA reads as TGCAGTGCCCCGAAGGACGGGGACAGCTCCTATGGCAACACCTTC. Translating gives CSAPKDGDSSYGNTF.

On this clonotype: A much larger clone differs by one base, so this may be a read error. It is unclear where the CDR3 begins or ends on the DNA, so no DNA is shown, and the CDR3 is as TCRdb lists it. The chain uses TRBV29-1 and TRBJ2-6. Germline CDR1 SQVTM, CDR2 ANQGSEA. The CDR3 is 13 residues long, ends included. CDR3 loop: CSVVGSGANVRTF.

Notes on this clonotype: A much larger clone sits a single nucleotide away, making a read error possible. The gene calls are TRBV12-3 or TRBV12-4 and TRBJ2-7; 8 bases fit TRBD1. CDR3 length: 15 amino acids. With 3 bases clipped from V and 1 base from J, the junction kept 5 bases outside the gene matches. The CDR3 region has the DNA TGTGCCAGCAGTTTCGGGACAGGCAAATCCTACGAGCAGTACGTC. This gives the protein CASSFGTGKSYEQYV.

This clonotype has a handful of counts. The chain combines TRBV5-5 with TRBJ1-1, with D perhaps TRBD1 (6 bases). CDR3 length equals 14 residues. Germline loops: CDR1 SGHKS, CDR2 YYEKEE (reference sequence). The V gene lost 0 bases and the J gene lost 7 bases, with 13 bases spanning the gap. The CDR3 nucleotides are TGTGCCAGCAGCTTGGCACCTGGACAGATTGAAGCTTTCTTT. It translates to CASSLAPGQIEAFF. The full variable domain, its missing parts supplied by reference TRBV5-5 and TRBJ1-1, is DAGVTQSPTHLIKTRGQQVTLRCSPISGHKSVSWYQQVLGQGPQFIFQYYEKEERGRGNFPDRFSARQFPNYSSELNVNALLLGDSALYLCASSLAPGQIEAFFGQGTRLTVV.

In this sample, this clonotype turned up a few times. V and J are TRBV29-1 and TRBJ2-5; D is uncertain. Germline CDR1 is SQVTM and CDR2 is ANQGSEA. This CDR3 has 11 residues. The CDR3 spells CSEAIQETQYF. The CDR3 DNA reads TGCAGTGAGGCGATACAAGAGACCCAGTACTTC. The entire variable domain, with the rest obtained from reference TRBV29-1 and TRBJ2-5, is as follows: SAVISQKPSRDICQRGTSLTIQCQVDSQVTMMFWYRQQPGQSLTLIATANQGSEATYESGFVIDKFPISRPNLTFSTLTVSNMSPEDSSIYLCSEAIQETQYFGPGTRLLVL.

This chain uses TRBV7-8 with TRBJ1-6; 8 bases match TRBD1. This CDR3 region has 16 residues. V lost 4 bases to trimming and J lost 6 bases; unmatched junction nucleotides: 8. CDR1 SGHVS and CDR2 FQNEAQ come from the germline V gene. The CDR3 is CASSSPTGVLNSPLHF. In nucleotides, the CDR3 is TGTGCCAGCAGCTCGCCGACAGGGGTACTTAATTCACCCCTCCACTTT.

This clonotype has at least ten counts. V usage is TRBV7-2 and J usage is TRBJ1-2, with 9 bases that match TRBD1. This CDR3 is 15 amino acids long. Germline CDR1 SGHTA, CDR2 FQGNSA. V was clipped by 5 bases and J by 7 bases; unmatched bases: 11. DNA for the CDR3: TGTGCCAGCAGCCGAACTAGGACAGGGGCACTTGGCTACACCTTC. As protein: CASSRTRTGALGYTF.

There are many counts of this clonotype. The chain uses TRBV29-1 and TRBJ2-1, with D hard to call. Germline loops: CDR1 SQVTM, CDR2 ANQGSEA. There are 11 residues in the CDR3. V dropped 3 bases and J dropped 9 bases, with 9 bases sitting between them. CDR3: CSVEAVGEQFF. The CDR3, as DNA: TGCAGCGTTGAGGCGGTGGGTGAGCAGTTCTTC.

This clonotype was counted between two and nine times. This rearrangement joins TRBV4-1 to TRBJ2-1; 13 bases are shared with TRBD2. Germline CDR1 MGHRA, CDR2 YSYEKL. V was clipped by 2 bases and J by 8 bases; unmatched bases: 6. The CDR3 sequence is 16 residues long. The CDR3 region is CASSQTGTSGVYEQFF. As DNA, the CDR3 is TGCGCCAGCAGCCAAACCGGGACTAGCGGGGTCTATGAGCAGTTCTTC.

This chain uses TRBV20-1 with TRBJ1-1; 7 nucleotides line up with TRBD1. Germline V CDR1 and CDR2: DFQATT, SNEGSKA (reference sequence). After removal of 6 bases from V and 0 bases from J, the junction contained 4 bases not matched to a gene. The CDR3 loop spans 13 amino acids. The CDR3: CSAEQGLNTEAFF. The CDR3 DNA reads TGCAGTGCCGAACAGGGGCTGAACACTGAAGCTTTCTTT.

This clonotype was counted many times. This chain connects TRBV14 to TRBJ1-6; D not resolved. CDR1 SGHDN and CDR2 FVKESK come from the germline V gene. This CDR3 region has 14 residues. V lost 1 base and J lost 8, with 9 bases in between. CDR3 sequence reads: CASSQGREYSPLHF. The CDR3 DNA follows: TGTGCCAGCAGCCAAGGGAGGGAATATTCACCCCTCCACTTT.